This T cell receptor (beta chain) was observed in a study of control samples from healthy donors and cancer patients. The V end lost 2 bases, the J end lost 9 bases, and 11 bases lay between the germline ends. The length of the CDR3 is 14 residues. Germline V gene lookup returns CDR1 MNHEY and CDR2 SVGAGI. This table comes from immunoSEQ multiplex PCR, and its TCRdb copy is limited to in-frame clones, with some not included. The sample contains more than 95,000 clones, around 92% of which appear only once. The TCR was taken from a man at least 80 years old with head and neck cancer. V gene TRBV6-5 combines with J gene TRBJ1-6; weak D call: TRBD1 (5 bases). The sample taken for sequencing was PBMCs. The CDR3 sequence: CASSYDRAFSPLHF. CDR3 sequence (DNA): TGTGCCAGCAGTTACGACAGAGCCTTTTCACCCCTCCACTTT.